The present T cell receptor beta chain was sequenced within a study of CD8 T cells in ankylosing spondylitis. General study findings and limits: The study looked at matched synovial fluid samples from ankylosing spondylitis patients. Disease-linked clones were reported to be significantly enriched there. Disease-linked clones had a CD8+ phenotype and relatively low frequency in peripheral blood.

Notes on this clonotype: Its antigen is undetermined.

TCRdb recomputed calls from the 5' RACE reads with MiXCR, one row per CDR3 protein. Of 250,000 to 300,000 distinct CDR3 sequences in the sample, 20% were seen once. This CDR3 region has 14 residues. The ends lost 4 bases at V and 4 bases at J; junction bases unmatched: 5. Germline V CDR1 and CDR2: LGHDT, YNNKEL (reference sequence). This clonotype originated in a male donor with ankylosing spondylitis or in good health (not recorded which). The chain has TRBV3-1 and TRBJ2-3; 7 bases are a match to TRBD1. Sample: blood, either unsorted or a sorted T cell fraction (not recorded which). The CDR3 region is CASSLERGPDTQYF. The CDR3 nucleotides are TGTGCCAGCAGCCTAGAAAGGGGGCCAGATACGCAGTATTTT.